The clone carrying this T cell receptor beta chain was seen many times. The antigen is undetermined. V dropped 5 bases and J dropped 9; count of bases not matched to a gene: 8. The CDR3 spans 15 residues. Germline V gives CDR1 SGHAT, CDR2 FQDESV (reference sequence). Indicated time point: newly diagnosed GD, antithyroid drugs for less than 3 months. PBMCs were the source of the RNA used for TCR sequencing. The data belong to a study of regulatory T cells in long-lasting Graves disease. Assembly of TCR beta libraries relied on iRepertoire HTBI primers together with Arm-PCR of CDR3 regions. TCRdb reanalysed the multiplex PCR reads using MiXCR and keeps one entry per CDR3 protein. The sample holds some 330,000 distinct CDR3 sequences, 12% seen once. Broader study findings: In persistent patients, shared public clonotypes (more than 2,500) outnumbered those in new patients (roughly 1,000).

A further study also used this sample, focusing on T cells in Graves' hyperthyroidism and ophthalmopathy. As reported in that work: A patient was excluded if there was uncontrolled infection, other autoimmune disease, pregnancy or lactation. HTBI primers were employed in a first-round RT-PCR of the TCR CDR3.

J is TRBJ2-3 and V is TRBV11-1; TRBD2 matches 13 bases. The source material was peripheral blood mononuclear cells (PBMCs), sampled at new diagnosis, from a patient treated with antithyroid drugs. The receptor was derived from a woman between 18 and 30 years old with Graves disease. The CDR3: CASSHWTSGSDTQYF. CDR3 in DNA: TGTGCCAGCAGCCATTGGACTAGCGGGAGTGACACGCAGTATTTT.